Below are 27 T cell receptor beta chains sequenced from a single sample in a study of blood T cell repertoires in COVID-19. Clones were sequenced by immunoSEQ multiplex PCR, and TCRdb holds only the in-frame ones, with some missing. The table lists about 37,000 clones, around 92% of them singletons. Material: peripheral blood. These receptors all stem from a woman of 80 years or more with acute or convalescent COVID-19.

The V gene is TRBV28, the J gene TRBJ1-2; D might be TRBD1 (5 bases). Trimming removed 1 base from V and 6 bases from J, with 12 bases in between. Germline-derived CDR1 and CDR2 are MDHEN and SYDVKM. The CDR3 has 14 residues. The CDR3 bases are TGTGCCAGCAGTTTATCAGGGTCAACGGATGGCTACACCTTC. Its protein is CASSLSGSTDGYTF.

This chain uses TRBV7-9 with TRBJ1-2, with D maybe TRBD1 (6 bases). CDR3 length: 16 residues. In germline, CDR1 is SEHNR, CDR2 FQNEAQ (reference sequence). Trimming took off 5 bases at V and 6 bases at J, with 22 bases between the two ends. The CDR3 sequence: CASSRQTGGYRDGYTF. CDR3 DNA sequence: TGTGCCAGCAGCCGACAGACAGGAGGATATCGGGATGGCTACACCTTC.

For the CDR3, the DNA is TGTGCCAGCAGCTACGACATCGCAGGGGCCAACGTCCTGACTTTC. The encoded protein is CASSYDIAGANVLTF. The rearrangement links TRBV5-6 to TRBJ2-6; D is unclear. CDR3 length: 15 amino acids. CDR1 and CDR2 (germline): SGHDT, YYEEEE. Trimming pared 3 bases from V and 4 bases from J, leaving 11 bases between.

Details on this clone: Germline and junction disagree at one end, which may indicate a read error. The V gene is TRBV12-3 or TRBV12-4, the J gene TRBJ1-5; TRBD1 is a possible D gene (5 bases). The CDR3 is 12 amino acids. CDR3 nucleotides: TGTGCCAGCAGCTTAGACAGCCAGCCCCAGCATTTT. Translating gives CASSLDSQPQHF.

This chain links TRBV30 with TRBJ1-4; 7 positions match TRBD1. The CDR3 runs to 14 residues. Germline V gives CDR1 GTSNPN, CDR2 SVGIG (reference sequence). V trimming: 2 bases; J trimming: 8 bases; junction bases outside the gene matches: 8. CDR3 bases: TGTGCCTGGAGTACGAAAGACAGGGACGAAAAACTGTTTTTT. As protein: CAWSTKDRDEKLFF.

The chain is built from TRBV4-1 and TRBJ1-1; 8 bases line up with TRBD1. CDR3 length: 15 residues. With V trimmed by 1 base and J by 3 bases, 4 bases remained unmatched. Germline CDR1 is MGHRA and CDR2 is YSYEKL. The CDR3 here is CASSQVDRGYTEAFF. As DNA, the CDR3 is TGCGCCAGCAGCCAAGTCGACAGGGGTTACACTGAAGCTTTCTTT.

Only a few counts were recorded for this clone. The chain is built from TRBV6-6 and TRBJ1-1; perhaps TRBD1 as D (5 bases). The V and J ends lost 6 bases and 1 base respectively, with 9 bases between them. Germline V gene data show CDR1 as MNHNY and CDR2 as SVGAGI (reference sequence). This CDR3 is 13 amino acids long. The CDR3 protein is CASRPDRNTEAFF. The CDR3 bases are TGTGCCAGCAGGCCCGACAGGAACACTGAAGCTTTCTTT.

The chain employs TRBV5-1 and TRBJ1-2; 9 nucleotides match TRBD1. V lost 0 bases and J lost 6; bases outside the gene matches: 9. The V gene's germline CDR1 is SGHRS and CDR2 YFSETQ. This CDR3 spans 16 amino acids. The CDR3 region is CASSLGDRDGGHGYTF. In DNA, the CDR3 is TGCGCCAGCAGCTTGGGGGACAGGGATGGCGGGCATGGCTACACCTTC.

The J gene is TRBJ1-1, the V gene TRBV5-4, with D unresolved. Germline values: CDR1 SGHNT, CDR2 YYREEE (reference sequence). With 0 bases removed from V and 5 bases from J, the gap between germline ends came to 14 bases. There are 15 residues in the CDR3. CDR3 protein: CASSLVLAEVTEAFF. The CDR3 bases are TGTGCCAGCAGCTTGGTTCTCGCTGAGGTAACTGAAGCTTTCTTT.

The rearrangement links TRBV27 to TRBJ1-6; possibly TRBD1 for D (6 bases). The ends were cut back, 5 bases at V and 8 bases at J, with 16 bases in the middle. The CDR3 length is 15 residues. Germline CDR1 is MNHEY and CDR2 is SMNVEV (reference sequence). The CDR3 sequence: CASSLLPEGDSPLHF. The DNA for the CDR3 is TGTGCCAGCAGTCTCCTCCCCGAGGGGGATTCACCCCTCCACTTT.

The DNA of the CDR3 is TGTGCCAGTACACGAGCGGGGGGTTGGGCAGATACGCAGTATTTT. This encodes CASTRAGGWADTQYF. The gene calls are TRBV19 and TRBJ2-3; 9 positions match TRBD2. J was trimmed by 4 bases and V by 7 bases; bases with no gene match: 9. Looked up from germline, CDR1 is LNHDA and CDR2 is SQIVND (reference sequence). This CDR3 spans 15 amino acids.

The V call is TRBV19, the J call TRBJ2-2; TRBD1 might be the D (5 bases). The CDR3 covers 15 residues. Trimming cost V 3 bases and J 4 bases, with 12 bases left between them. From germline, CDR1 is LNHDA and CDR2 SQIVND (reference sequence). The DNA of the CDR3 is TGTGCCAGTAGTATTAGGGGTAGATTCACCGGGGAGCTGTTTTTT. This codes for CASSIRGRFTGELFF. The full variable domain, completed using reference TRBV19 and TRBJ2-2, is DGGITQSPKYLFRKEGQNVTLSCEQNLNHDAMYWYRQDPGQGLRLIYYSQIVNDFQKGDIAEGYSVSREKKESFPLTVTSAQKNPTAFYLCASSIRGRFTGELFFGEGSRLTVL.

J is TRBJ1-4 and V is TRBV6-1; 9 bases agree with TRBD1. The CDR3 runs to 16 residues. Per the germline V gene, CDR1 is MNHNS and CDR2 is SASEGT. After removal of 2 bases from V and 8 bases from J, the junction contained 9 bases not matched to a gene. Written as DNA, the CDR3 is TGTGCCAGCAGTGAACTGTGGACAGGGGACGGCGAAAAACTGTTTTTT. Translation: CASSELWTGDGEKLFF.

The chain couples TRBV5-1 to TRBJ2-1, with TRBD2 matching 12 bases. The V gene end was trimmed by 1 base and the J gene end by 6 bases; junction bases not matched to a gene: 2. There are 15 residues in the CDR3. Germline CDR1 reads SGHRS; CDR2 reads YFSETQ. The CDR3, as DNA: TGCGCCAGCAGCTTGCAGACTAGCGGGGGCAATGAGCAGTTCTTC. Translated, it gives CASSLQTSGGNEQFF.

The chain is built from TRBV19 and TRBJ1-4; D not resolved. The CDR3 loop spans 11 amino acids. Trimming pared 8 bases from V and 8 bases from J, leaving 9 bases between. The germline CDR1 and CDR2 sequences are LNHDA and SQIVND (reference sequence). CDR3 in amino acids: CASPRREKLFF. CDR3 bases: TGTGCCAGTCCTAGGCGGGAAAAACTGTTTTTT. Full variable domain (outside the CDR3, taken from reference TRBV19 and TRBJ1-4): DGGITQSPKYLFRKEGQNVTLSCEQNLNHDAMYWYRQDPGQGLRLIYYSQIVNDFQKGDIAEGYSVSREKKESFPLTVTSAQKNPTAFYLCASPRREKLFFGSGTQLSVL.

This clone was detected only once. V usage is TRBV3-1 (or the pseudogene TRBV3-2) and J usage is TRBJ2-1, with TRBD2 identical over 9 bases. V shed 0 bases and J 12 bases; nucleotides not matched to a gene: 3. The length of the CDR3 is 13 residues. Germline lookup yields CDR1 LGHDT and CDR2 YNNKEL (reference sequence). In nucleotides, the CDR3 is TGTGCCAGCAGCCAAGACCCTAGCGGGGTGCAGTTCTTC. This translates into CASSQDPSGVQFF.

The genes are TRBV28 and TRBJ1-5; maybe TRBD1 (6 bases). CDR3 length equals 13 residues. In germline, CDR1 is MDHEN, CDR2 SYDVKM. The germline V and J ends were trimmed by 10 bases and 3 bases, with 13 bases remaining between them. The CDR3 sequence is CATRGQFNQPQHF. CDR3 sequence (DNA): TGTGCCACTCGCGGACAGTTCAATCAGCCCCAGCATTTT.

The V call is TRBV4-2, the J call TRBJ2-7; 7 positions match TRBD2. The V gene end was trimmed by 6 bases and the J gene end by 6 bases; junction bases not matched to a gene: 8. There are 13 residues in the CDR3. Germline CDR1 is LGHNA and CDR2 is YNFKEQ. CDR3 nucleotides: TGTGCCAGCAGTCCTGGGAGGGTCGGCGAGCAGTACTTC. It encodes CASSPGRVGEQYF.

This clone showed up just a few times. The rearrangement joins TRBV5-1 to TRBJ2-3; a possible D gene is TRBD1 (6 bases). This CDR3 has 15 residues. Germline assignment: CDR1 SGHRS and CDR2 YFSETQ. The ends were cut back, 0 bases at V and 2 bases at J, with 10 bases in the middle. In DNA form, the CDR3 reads TGCGCCAGCAGCTTGGAGGGGGACGCCACAGATACGCAGTATTTT. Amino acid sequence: CASSLEGDATDTQYF.

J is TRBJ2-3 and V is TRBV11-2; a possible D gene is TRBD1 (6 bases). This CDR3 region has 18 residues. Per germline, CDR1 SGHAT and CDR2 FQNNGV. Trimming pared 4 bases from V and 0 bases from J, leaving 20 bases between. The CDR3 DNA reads TGTGCCAGCAGCTCCCTCCCCGGGACAACAAATAGCACAGATACGCAGTATTTT. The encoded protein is CASSSLPGTTNSTDTQYF.

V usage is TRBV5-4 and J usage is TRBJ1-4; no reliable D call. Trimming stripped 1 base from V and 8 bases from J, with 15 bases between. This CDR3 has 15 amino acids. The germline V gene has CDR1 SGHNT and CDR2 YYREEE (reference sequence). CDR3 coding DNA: TGTGCCAGCAGCTTGAGTGGAGGAGAAGGGGAAAAACTGTTTTTT. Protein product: CASSLSGGEGEKLFF.

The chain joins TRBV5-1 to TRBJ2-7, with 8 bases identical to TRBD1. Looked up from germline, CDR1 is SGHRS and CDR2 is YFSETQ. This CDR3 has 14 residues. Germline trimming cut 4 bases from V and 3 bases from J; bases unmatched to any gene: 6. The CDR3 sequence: CASSIPGTGYEQYF. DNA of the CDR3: TGCGCCAGCAGCATCCCCGGGACAGGCTACGAGCAGTACTTC.

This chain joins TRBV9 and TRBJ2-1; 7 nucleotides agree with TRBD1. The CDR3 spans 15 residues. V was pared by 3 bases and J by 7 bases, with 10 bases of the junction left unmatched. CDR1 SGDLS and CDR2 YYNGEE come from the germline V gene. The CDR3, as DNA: TGTGCCAGCAGCGGACGGGACAGAGAGTATAATGAGCAGTTCTTC. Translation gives CASSGRDREYNEQFF.

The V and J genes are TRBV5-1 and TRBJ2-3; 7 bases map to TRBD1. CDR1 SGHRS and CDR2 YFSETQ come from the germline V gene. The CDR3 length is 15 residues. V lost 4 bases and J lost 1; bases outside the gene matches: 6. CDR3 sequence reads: CASSTRQGGTDTQYF. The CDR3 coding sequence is TGCGCCAGCAGCACCCGACAGGGAGGCACAGATACGCAGTATTTT.

For the CDR3, the DNA is TGCAGCGTTAGGACAGCGTACGAGCAGTACTTC. Translated: CSVRTAYEQYF. This chain connects TRBV29-1 to TRBJ2-7, with D possibly TRBD1 on 6 matching bases. Germline V CDR1 and CDR2: SQVTM, ANQGSEA. Trimming left V 5 bases short and J 4 bases short, with 9 bases between. The CDR3 length is 11 residues.

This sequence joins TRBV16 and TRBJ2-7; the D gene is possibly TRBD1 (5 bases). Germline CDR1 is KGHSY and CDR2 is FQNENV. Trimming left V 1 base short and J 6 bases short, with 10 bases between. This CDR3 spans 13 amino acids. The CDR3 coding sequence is TGTGCCAGCAGCCAATTTAAGGGGTTCGAGCAGTACTTC. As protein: CASSQFKGFEQYF.

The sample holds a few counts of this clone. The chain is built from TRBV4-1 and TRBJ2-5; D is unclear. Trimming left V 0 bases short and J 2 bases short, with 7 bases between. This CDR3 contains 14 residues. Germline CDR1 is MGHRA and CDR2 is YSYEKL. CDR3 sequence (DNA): TGCGCCAGCAGCCAAGATCCTAGTCAAGAGACCCAGTACTTC. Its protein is CASSQDPSQETQYF.